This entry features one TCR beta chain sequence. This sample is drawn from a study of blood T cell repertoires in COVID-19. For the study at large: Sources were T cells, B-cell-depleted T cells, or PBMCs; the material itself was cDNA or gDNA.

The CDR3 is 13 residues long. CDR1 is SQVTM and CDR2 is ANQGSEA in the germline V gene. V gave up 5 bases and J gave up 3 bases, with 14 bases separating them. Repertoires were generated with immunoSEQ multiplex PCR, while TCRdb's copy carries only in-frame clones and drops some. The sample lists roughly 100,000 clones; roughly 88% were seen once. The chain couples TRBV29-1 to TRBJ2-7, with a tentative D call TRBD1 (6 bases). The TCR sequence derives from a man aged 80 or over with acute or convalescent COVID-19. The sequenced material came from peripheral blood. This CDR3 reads CSVFRDTDYEQYF. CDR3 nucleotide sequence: TGCAGCGTTTTCCGGGACACTGACTACGAGCAGTACTTC.